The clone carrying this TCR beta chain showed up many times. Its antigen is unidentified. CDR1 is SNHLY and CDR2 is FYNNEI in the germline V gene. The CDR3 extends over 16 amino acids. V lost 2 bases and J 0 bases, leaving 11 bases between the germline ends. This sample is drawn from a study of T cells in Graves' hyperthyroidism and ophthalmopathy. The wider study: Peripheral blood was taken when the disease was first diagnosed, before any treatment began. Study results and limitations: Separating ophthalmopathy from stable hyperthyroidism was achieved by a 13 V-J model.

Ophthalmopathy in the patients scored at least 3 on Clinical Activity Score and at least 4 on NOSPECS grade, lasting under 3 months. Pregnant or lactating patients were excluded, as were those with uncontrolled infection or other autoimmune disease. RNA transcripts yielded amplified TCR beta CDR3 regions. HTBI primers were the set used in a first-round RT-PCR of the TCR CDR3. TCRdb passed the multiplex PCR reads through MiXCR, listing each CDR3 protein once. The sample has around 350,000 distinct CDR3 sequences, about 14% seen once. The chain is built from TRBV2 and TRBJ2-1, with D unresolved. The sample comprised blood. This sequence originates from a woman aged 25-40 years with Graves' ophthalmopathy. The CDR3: CASSEYLASSYNEQFF. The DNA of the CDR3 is TGTGCCAGCAGTGAATACCTGGCGAGCTCCTACAATGAGCAGTTCTTC.